The subject of this entry is one T cell receptor beta chain. Its antigen is as yet unknown. Sequencing used immunoSEQ multiplex PCR; TCRdb keeps in-frame clones, though not all of them. Here the sample spans about 98,000 clones, roughly 92% being singletons. V dropped 7 bases and J dropped 8 bases, with 20 bases sitting between them. The germline gives CDR1 MDHEN, CDR2 SYDVKM. CDR3 size: 14 residues. This entry comes from a study of siplizumab effects on memory and regulatory T cells. Study-wide points: The Treg-derived share of mappable alloreactive CD4+ clones averaged 68.8% with siplizumab and 26.9% in controls.

Sequenced material: CD4+ T cells sorted from blood. The source is a human donor in good health. The chain has TRBV28 and TRBJ1-2, with D hard to call. This CDR3 reads CASTLLKAVGGYTF. DNA for the CDR3: TGTGCCAGCACCCTACTTAAGGCGGTGGGGGGCTACACCTTC.